This T cell receptor beta chain was obtained from a study of shared T cell receptors in the human thymus. Some clones are missing from TCRdb's copy, which holds only in-frame ones; the method was immunoSEQ multiplex PCR. The sample contains 700,000 to 750,000 clones, 70% to 90% of which appear only once. The CDR3 consists of 16 residues. With V trimmed by 3 bases and J by 3 bases, 8 bases remained unmatched. These sequences were also reported in another study, on human thymus T cells. That study reports: The sample donors, healthy Finnish infants, were having corrective surgery for congenital heart defects. Thymic material originated from resections removed in the course of corrective heart surgery. Thymic repertoires overlap heavily among unrelated individuals, related research has reported.

The chain has TRBV5-3 and TRBJ1-5; 8 bases are a match to TRBD1. TRBV5-3 is placed among ORFs of uncertain function. This sequence originates from a girl in the first two years of life with a congenital heart defect. Sequencing was performed on thymocytes. The CDR3 nucleotides read TGTGCCAGAAGCTCGAACGGACAGGGCAACAATCAGCCCCAGCATTTT. Its translation is CARSSNGQGNNQPQHF.